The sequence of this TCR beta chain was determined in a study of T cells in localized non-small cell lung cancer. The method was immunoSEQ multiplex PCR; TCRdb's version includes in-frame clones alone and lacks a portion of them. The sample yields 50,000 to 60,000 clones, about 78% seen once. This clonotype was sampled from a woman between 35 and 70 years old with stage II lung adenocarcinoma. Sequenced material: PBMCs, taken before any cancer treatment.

CDR3 region: CASSDVRATNEKLFF. The CDR3 DNA reads as TGTGCCAGCTCAGACGTCAGGGCAACTAATGAAAAACTGTTTTTT. This chain connects TRBV18 to TRBJ1-4; TRBD1 might be the D (5 bases). V was clipped by 5 bases and J by 0 bases, with 10 bases between them. This CDR3 is built from 15 residues. Per the germline V gene, CDR1 is KGHSH and CDR2 is LQKENI.